Sequencing of this TCR beta chain was carried out in a study of shared clonotypes between healthy human individuals. Trimming stripped 8 bases from V and 3 bases from J, with 13 bases between. Per germline, CDR1 SNHLY and CDR2 FYNNEI. The CDR3 spans 14 residues. Clones were sequenced by immunoSEQ multiplex PCR, and TCRdb holds only the in-frame ones, with some missing. The sample records approximately 700,000 clones, about 80% being singletons. Sequencing was carried out using memory CD4+ T cells sorted from blood. Subset of the sample: CD45RA-negative fraction. The chain links TRBV2 to TRBJ1-4; D remains unclear. The TCR sequence derives from a woman aged 30 to 39 in good health. The CDR3 here is CASCVGQANEKLFF. CDR3 DNA sequence: TGTGCCAGCTGCGTGGGCCAGGCTAATGAAAAACTGTTTTTT.